This entry lists 28 T cell receptor beta chains sequenced from one sample in a study of blood T cell repertoires in COVID-19. Profiling relied on immunoSEQ multiplex PCR, and the TCRdb table lists in-frame clones only, not all of them. Altogether about 270,000 clones are present, about nine tenths being singletons, with the ten largest covering 1.2%. Sequenced material: PBMCs or T cells enriched from blood (not recorded which). These receptors came from a woman in her thirties or forties with acute COVID-19.

The CDR3 DNA sequence: TGTGCCAGCAGCACTAACAGGGAAGCTTTCTTT. It codes for CASSTNREAFF. The V and J genes are TRBV7-9 and TRBJ1-1; a possible D gene is TRBD1 (5 bases). CDR3 length: 11 residues. Germline V CDR1 and CDR2: SEHNR, FQNEAQ (reference sequence). With 5 bases removed from V and 8 bases from J, the gap between germline ends came to 9 bases.

This chain joins TRBV21-1 and TRBJ2-7; the table's TRBD1 call for D was not verified on the DNA. TRBV21-1 is a known pseudogene. This CDR3 has 14 amino acids. This CDR3 reads CASSRDSHPYEQYV. DNA of the CDR3: TGTGCCAGCAGCCGCGACAGCCACCCCTACGAGCAGTACGTC.

The rearrangement uses TRBV10-2 and TRBJ2-7, with TRBD2 matching 9 bases. The CDR3 is made up of 12 amino acids. Per germline, CDR1 WSHSY and CDR2 SAAADI. The V segment lost 8 bases and the J segment 3 bases; nucleotides outside the gene matches: 2. CDR3 residues: CASRAGGYEQYF. The CDR3 DNA follows: TGCGCCAGCCGAGCGGGAGGCTACGAGCAGTACTTC.

The CDR3 loop reads CASSLMSGQETQYF. In nucleotides, the CDR3 is TGTGCCAGCAGCTTGATGTCAGGCCAAGAGACCCAGTACTTC. The V gene is TRBV5-8, the J gene TRBJ2-5; D remains unclear. This CDR3 has 14 residues. V was clipped by 1 base and J by 1 base, with 8 bases between them. Germline-derived CDR1 and CDR2 are SGHTS and YDEGEE.

The gene calls are TRBV5-1 and TRBJ2-2, with TRBD1 identical over 10 bases. The ends lost 5 bases at V and 1 base at J; junction bases unmatched: 2. In germline, CDR1 is SGHRS, CDR2 YFSETQ. The CDR3 is made up of 15 amino acids. DNA for the CDR3: TGCGCCAGCAGACGGACAGGGGGGAACACCGGGGAGCTGTTTTTT. This encodes CASRRTGGNTGELFF.

The V and J genes are TRBV28 and TRBJ1-2; D call uncertain. Germline CDR1 MDHEN, CDR2 SYDVKM. This CDR3 region has 14 residues. V was pared by 1 base and J by 2 bases, with 8 bases between. CDR3: CASSLLAANYGYTF. The CDR3 bases are TGTGCCAGCAGTTTATTGGCAGCGAACTATGGCTACACCTTC.

V and J are TRBV28 and TRBJ1-2, with 9 bases identical to TRBD1. Trimming cost V 1 base and J 5 bases; bases outside gene matches: 11. This CDR3 region has 17 residues. Germline V gene lookup returns CDR1 MDHEN and CDR2 SYDVKM. CDR3: CASSLSTGGAQGYGYTF. CDR3 coding DNA: TGTGCCAGCAGTTTATCGACAGGGGGTGCCCAAGGTTATGGCTACACCTTC.

The chain is built from TRBV6-5 and TRBJ1-1; no definite D call. This CDR3 is 12 amino acids long. Deletions cut 8 bases from V and 4 bases from J, with 11 bases between. Germline values: CDR1 MNHEY, CDR2 SVGAGI. The CDR3 DNA reads as TGTGCCAGCCGGCGGGAAGGCACTGAAGCTTTCTTT. Protein: CASRREGTEAFF.

The V call is TRBV5-4, the J call TRBJ1-2; D is ambiguous. This CDR3 is 16 amino acids long. Germline assignment: CDR1 SGHNT and CDR2 YYREEE (reference sequence). V was pared by 0 bases and J by 2 bases, with 14 bases between. DNA for the CDR3: TGTGCCAGCAGCTTGGGTATTGATCTTAGCAACTATGGCTACACCTTC. Protein: CASSLGIDLSNYGYTF.

The chain uses TRBV9 and TRBJ2-3, with 9 bases identical to TRBD2. Germline lookup yields CDR1 SGDLS and CDR2 YYNGEE. This CDR3 is 16 amino acids long. V was pared by 3 bases and J by 2 bases, with 7 bases of the junction left unmatched. CDR3 nucleotides: TGTGCCAGCAGCGAATGGACTAGCGCTCACACAGATACGCAGTATTTT. This sequence encodes CASSEWTSAHTDTQYF.

The chain combines TRBV5-4 with TRBJ2-7, with 9 positions matching TRBD1. There are 15 residues in the CDR3. V was pared by 4 bases and J by 1 base, with 6 bases of the junction left unmatched. From germline, CDR1 is SGHNT and CDR2 YYREEE (reference sequence). CDR3 region: CASSGDRESSYEQYV. The CDR3, as DNA: TGTGCCAGCAGCGGGGACAGGGAGAGTTCCTACGAGCAGTACGTC.

The chain joins TRBV12-3 or TRBV12-4 to TRBJ1-1; D gene ambiguous. Trimming shortened V by 5 bases and J by 1 base, and 5 bases separated the two germline ends. There are 12 residues in the CDR3. DNA for the CDR3: TGTGCCAGCAGTCGCGGGAACACTGAAGCTTTCTTT. Residues: CASSRGNTEAFF.

CDR3 residues: CASRNTGPNYNSPLHF. The CDR3 coding sequence is TGTGCCAGCAGGAATACAGGGCCCAACTATAATTCACCCCTCCACTTT. The chain joins TRBV28 to TRBJ1-6, with a possible D match to TRBD1 (6 bases). This CDR3 region has 16 residues. Germline CDR1 reads MDHEN; CDR2 reads SYDVKM. With 6 bases removed from V and 3 bases from J, the gap between germline ends came to 15 bases.

This rearrangement joins TRBV27 to TRBJ2-1; 7 nucleotides agree with TRBD1. The CDR3 runs to 15 residues. Germline loops: CDR1 MNHEY, CDR2 SMNVEV (reference sequence). The V and J ends lost 2 bases and 6 bases, in that order; junction bases with no gene match: 7. CDR3 nucleotides: TGTGCCAGCAGTTTAAGGGACAGATATTCCAATGAGCAGTTCTTC. Protein sequence: CASSLRDRYSNEQFF.

This rearrangement joins TRBV29-1 to TRBJ2-2, with unresolved D. Germline lookup yields CDR1 SQVTM and CDR2 ANQGSEA. Trimming shortened V by 5 bases and J by 0 bases, and 13 bases separated the two germline ends. CDR3 length: 15 residues. The DNA of the CDR3 is TGCAGCGTTCTCCCAGCCACAGCGAACACCGGGGAGCTGTTTTTT. Protein product: CSVLPATANTGELFF.

The chain uses TRBV25-1 and TRBJ2-7; D is unclear. This CDR3 contains 14 residues. The germline V gene has CDR1 MGHDK and CDR2 SYGVNS. The germline V and J ends were trimmed by 4 bases and 5 bases, with 15 bases remaining between them. The CDR3 DNA is TGTGCCAGCAGTGTAGACACCTCCTTTCACGAGCAGTACTTC. Its protein is CASSVDTSFHEQYF.

The chain recombines TRBV9 with TRBJ2-3; maybe TRBD1 (6 bases). Deletions cut 0 bases from V and 1 base from J, with 24 bases between. The germline V gene has CDR1 SGDLS and CDR2 YYNGEE. This CDR3 is 20 amino acids long. The DNA of the CDR3 is TGTGCCAGCAGCGTAGTCGCCTTAAAGGACAGTATGCGTGGCACAGATACGCAGTATTTT. The encoded protein is CASSVVALKDSMRGTDTQYF.

The chain employs TRBV6-5 and TRBJ2-7, with D tentatively TRBD1 (6 bases). V dropped 4 bases and J dropped 1 base, with 17 bases sitting between them. Germline-derived CDR1 and CDR2 are MNHEY and SVGAGI. The CDR3 consists of 16 residues. This CDR3 is CASSFQYGTQSYEQYF. CDR3 nucleotide sequence: TGTGCCAGCAGTTTTCAATACGGGACACAGTCCTACGAGCAGTACTTC.

This clone has a handful of counts. The rearrangement uses TRBV30 and TRBJ1-5; D not resolved. Germline values: CDR1 GTSNPN, CDR2 SVGIG (reference sequence). The CDR3 spans 13 residues. With 4 bases removed from V and 6 bases from J, the gap between germline ends came to 13 bases. The CDR3 here is CAWNSREAQPQHF. The CDR3 DNA follows: TGTGCCTGGAATTCACGGGAGGCTCAGCCCCAGCATTTT.

V usage is TRBV7-9 and J usage is TRBJ1-6; D unresolved. Germline V lookup: CDR1 SEHNR, CDR2 FQNEAQ (reference sequence). The CDR3 runs 16 residues. Trimming cost V 5 bases and J 2 bases, with 13 bases left between them. This CDR3 reads CASSPSTGTYNSPLHF. CDR3 in DNA: TGTGCCAGCAGCCCATCAACGGGGACCTATAATTCACCCCTCCACTTT.

This rearrangement joins TRBV7-2 to TRBJ1-1, with D hard to call. CDR3 size: 14 residues. The germline CDR1 and CDR2 sequences are SGHTA and FQGNSA. V lost 4 bases and J lost 5, with 14 bases in between. CDR3 residues: CASSSGRYQTEAFF. The DNA of the CDR3 is TGTGCCAGCAGCTCCGGGAGGTACCAGACTGAAGCTTTCTTT.

The chain is built from TRBV18 and TRBJ1-2; TRBD1 matches at 12 bases. The CDR3 covers 16 residues. V shed 6 bases and J 5 bases; nucleotides not matched to a gene: 10. Germline V gene lookup returns CDR1 KGHSH and CDR2 LQKENI. CDR3 sequence: CASSPEGQGAKYGYTF. CDR3 DNA: TGTGCCAGCTCCCCCGAGGGACAGGGGGCGAAATATGGCTACACCTTC.

The gene calls are TRBV7-9 and TRBJ1-3, with 8 bases fitting TRBD1. This CDR3 has 16 residues. V shed 5 bases, J shed 2 bases, and the junction held 8 bases outside the gene matches. CDR1 and CDR2 from the germline V gene are SEHNR and FQNEAQ (reference sequence). CDR3 nucleotides: TGTGCCAGCAGCCTAGGCTCAGGGGGCACTGGAAACACCATATATTTT. Its protein product is CASSLGSGGTGNTIYF.

In its sample, this clone was seen many times. This chain uses TRBV11-3 with TRBJ2-7, with 10 bases identical to TRBD1. The CDR3 length is 16 residues. Germline V CDR1 and CDR2: SGHNT, YENEEA. V dropped 0 bases and J dropped 0; count of bases not matched to a gene: 2. CDR3 nucleotide sequence: TGTGCCAGCAGCTTAGATCGGACAGGGGGCTCCTACGAGCAGTACGTC. Translated: CASSLDRTGGSYEQYV.

The CDR3 protein is CASSLSSGGEQYF. The CDR3 DNA is TGTGCCAGCAGTTTGTCTAGCGGGGGCGAGCAGTACTTC. This rearrangement joins TRBV27 to TRBJ2-7; 10 nucleotides line up with TRBD2. Germline V lookup: CDR1 MNHEY, CDR2 SMNVEV (reference sequence). The CDR3 consists of 13 residues. V gave up 3 bases and J gave up 6 bases; unmatched junction bases: 2.

CDR3 protein: CAIGGQGMNTEAFF. Written as DNA, the CDR3 is TGTGCCATTGGTGGACAGGGGATGAACACTGAAGCTTTCTTT. The V call is TRBV10-3, the J call TRBJ1-1; the match to TRBD1 covers 9 bases. V lost 9 bases to trimming and J lost 0 bases; unmatched junction nucleotides: 5. The CDR3 has 14 amino acids. Germline V gives CDR1 ENHRY, CDR2 SYGVKD.

The chain is built from TRBV7-2 and TRBJ1-1; TRBD1 might be the D (6 bases). Between the trimmed V and J ends, which lost 0 bases and 7 bases, there was a span of 15 bases. Germline V CDR1 and CDR2: SGHTA, FQGNSA. The CDR3 runs to 15 residues. CDR3 region: CASSLAVGQGSEAFF. The DNA of the CDR3 is TGTGCCAGCAGCTTAGCCGTCGGGCAGGGGAGTGAAGCTTTCTTT.

The gene calls are TRBV30 and TRBJ1-2, with TRBD1 as a possible D gene (5 bases). V lost 3 bases to trimming and J lost 8 bases, with 16 bases between them. The V gene's germline CDR1 is GTSNPN and CDR2 SVGIG (reference sequence). The CDR3 length is 13 residues. The CDR3 sequence: CAWRQAHGGGYTF. Written as DNA, the CDR3 is TGTGCCTGGAGACAGGCCCACGGCGGCGGCTACACCTTC.